Below, 5 T cell receptor beta chains from the same sample are listed, as sequenced in a study of blood T cell repertoires in COVID-19. The method was immunoSEQ multiplex PCR; TCRdb's version includes in-frame clones alone and lacks a portion of them. The sample carries around 100,000 clones, about 87% recorded once. The sequencing input was peripheral blood. These receptors originate from a human donor in a cohort sampled during active or convalescent COVID-19.

The gene calls are TRBV11-2 and TRBJ2-5; D is perhaps TRBD1 (6 bases). The CDR3 consists of 15 residues. Looked up from germline, CDR1 is SGHAT and CDR2 is FQNNGV. Trimming took 3 bases from V and 5 from J, leaving 16 bases between them. CDR3: CASSLSGDPRETQYF. In DNA form, the CDR3 reads TGTGCCAGCAGCTTGTCAGGGGACCCCCGGGAGACCCAGTACTTC.

J is TRBJ1-2 and V is TRBV19; maybe TRBD1 (5 bases). V was cut by 7 bases and J by 3 bases, with 12 bases left in between. This CDR3 has 13 amino acids. Germline V gene data show CDR1 as LNHDA and CDR2 as SQIVND (reference sequence). The CDR3, as DNA: TGTGCCAGTAAGGGGCCTCACGACTATGGCTACACCTTC. Translation: CASKGPHDYGYTF.

This clone has just one count. The rearrangement uses TRBV7-3 and TRBJ2-3; 14 nucleotides agree with TRBD2. CDR1 is SGHTA and CDR2 is FQGTGA in the germline V gene. The CDR3 consists of 17 residues. With 2 bases clipped from V and 4 bases from J, the junction kept 5 bases outside the gene matches. CDR3 amino acids: CASSLATSGGGADTQYF. The DNA for the CDR3 is TGTGCCAGCAGCTTAGCGACTAGCGGGGGGGGCGCAGATACGCAGTATTTT.

The chain links TRBV13 to TRBJ2-2; 10 bases agree with TRBD2. J was trimmed by 4 bases and V by 3 bases; bases with no gene match: 8. Germline lookup yields CDR1 PRHDT and CDR2 FYEKMQ (reference sequence). The CDR3 consists of 17 residues. In nucleotides, the CDR3 is TGTGCCAGCAGCTTTCCCCTAGCGGGGGATGGCACCGGGGAGCTGTTTTTT. Translation gives CASSFPLAGDGTGELFF. Full variable domain (outside the CDR3, taken from reference TRBV13 and TRBJ2-2): AAGVIQSPRHLIKEKRETATLKCYPIPRHDTVYWYQQGPGQDPQFLISFYEKMQSDKGSIPDRFSAQQFSDYHSELNMSSLELGDSALYFCASSFPLAGDGTGELFFGEGSRLTVL.

The table lists this clone with a count of one. The genes are TRBV18 and TRBJ2-5; no clear D. The CDR3 is made up of 14 amino acids. The V and J ends lost 6 bases and 0 bases respectively, with 11 bases between them. Germline CDR1 and CDR2: KGHSH and LQKENI. The CDR3 loop reads CASSPTQYQETQYF. DNA for the CDR3: TGTGCCAGCTCGCCGACACAGTACCAAGAGACCCAGTACTTC.